This TCR beta chain was identified during a study of response to subunit inactivated influenza vaccine listed by TCRdb under 2018. General notes on the study: To follow how T cells responded to a trivalent subunit inactivated influenza vaccine, the researchers relied on deep quantitative profiling of the T cell receptor repertoire. Overall study outcomes, separate from this receptor: It was suggested by the authors that each seasonal influenza vaccination may recruit only a limited number of new T cells.

The CDR3 covers 20 residues, taking in both the cysteine and the phenylalanine. Of the read, only the CDR3 DNA is kept; its 60 bases are in frame from base 1. V sheds 2 bases and J sheds 3 bases, leaving 27 bases between their ends. CDR1 and CDR2 were assigned from the germline V gene as ENHRY and SYGVKD. The library relied on RT-PCR. The listed sequencing device is Illumina HiSeq 2500. TCRdb handled the public reads itself, with Q25 trimming in fastp and clone calling in MiXCR, and kept productive beta chains. Duplicate CDR3 protein sequences are folded into a single record with the most common DNA and genes. For this sample the table gives about 530,000 distinct CDR3 sequences, of which roughly 12% were detected only once. Approximately 10% of the sample comes from the top ten. This clonotype turned up a few times. Its antigen has not been determined. No base quality information exists; no much larger clone differs at one position.

The TCR was taken from a man aged 50 or older who received an inactivated influenza vaccine. Donor details come from another sample of the same person, matched by shared clones. The chain is assembled from TRBV10-3 and TRBJ2-3; a tentative D call is TRBD1 (6 bases match). The sample in question was PBMCs from blood, obtained on the day of vaccination. At the DNA level, the sequence is TGTGCCATCAGTGAGCCGAGCCCCGACAGGCCGTACGCCGCTACAGATACGCAGTATTTT. Translated, it gives CAISEPSPDRPYAATDTQYF.